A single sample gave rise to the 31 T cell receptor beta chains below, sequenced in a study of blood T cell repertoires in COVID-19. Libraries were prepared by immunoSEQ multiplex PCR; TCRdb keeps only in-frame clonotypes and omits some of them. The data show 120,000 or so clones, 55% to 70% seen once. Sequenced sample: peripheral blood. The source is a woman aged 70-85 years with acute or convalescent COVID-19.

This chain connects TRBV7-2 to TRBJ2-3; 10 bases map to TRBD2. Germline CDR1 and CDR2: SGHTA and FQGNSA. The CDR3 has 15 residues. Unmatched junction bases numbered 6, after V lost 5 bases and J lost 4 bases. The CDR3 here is CASSQGSGRSDTQYF. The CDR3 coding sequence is TGTGCCAGCAGCCAAGGTAGCGGGAGGTCAGATACGCAGTATTTT. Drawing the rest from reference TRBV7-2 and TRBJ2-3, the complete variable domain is GAGVSQSPSNKVTEKGKDVELRCDPISGHTALYWYRQSLGQGLEFLIYFQGNSAPDKSGLPSDRFSAERTGGSVSTLTIQRTQQEDSAVYLCASSQGSGRSDTQYFGPGTRLTVL.

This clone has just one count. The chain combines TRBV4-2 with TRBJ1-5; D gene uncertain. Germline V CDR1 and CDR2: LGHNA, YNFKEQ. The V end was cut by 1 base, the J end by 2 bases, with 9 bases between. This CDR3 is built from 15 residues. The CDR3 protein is CASSQAHNGNQPQHF. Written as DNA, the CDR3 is TGTGCCAGCAGCCAAGCCCACAATGGCAATCAGCCCCAGCATTTT.

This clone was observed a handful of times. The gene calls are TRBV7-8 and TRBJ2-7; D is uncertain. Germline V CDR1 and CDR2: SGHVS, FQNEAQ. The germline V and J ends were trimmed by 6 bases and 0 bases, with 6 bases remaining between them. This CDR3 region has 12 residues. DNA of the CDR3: TGTGCCAGCAGAGAGAGCTCCTACGAGCAGTACTTC. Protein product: CASRESSYEQYF. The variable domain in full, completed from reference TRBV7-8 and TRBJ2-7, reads GAGVSQSPRYKVAKRGQDVALRCDPISGHVSLFWYQQALGQGPEFLTYFQNEAQLDKSGLPSDRFFAERPEGSVSTLKIQRTQQEDSAVYLCASRESSYEQYFGPGTRLTVT.

The CDR3: CSVAVKDTQYF. The CDR3 coding sequence is TGCAGCGTTGCGGTGAAAGATACGCAGTATTTT. The rearrangement uses TRBV29-1 and TRBJ2-3, with no clear D. Germline-derived CDR1 and CDR2 are SQVTM and ANQGSEA. This CDR3 spans 11 amino acids. V lost 4 bases and J lost 5, with 7 bases in between.

The CDR3 sequence is CASSVRPGQGIKNEQFF. The DNA for the CDR3 is TGTGCCAGCAGTGTTCGGCCGGGACAGGGGATTAAGAATGAGCAGTTCTTC. The chain is built from TRBV27 and TRBJ2-1; 10 nucleotides match TRBD1. CDR3 length: 17 residues. The V and J ends lost 5 bases and 7 bases, in that order; junction bases with no gene match: 14. CDR1 is MNHEY and CDR2 is SMNVEV in the germline V gene (reference sequence).

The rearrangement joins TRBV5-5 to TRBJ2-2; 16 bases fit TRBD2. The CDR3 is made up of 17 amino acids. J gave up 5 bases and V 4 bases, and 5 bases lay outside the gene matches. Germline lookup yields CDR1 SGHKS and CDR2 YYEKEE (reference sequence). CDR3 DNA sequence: TGTGCCAGCAGCCCGGGACTAGCGGGGGGGCCGACCGGGGAGCTGTTTTTT. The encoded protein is CASSPGLAGGPTGELFF.

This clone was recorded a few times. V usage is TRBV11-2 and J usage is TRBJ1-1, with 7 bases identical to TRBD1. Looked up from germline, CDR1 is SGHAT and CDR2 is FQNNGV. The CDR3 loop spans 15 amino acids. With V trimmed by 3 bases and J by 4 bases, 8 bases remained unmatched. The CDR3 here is CASSFGQVGGTEAFF. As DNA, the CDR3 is TGTGCCAGCAGCTTCGGACAGGTGGGGGGCACTGAAGCTTTCTTT.

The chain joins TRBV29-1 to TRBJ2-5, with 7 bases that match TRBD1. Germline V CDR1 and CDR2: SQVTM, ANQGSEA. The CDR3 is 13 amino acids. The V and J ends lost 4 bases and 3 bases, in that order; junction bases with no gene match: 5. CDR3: CSVGKQGKETQYF. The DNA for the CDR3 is TGCAGCGTTGGTAAACAGGGGAAAGAGACCCAGTACTTC.

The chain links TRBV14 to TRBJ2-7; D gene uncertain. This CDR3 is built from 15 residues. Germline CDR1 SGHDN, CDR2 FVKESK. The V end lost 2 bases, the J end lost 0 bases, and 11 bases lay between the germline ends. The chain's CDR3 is CASSQTVRNSYEQYF. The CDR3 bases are TGTGCCAGCAGCCAAACGGTCCGAAACTCCTACGAGCAGTACTTC.

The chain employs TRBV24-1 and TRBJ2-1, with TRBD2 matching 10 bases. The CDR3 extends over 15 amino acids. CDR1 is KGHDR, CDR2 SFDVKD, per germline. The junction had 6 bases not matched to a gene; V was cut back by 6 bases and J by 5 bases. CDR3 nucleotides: TGTGCCACCAGTTGGCTAGCGGGAGAACACAATGAGCAGTTCTTC. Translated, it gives CATSWLAGEHNEQFF.

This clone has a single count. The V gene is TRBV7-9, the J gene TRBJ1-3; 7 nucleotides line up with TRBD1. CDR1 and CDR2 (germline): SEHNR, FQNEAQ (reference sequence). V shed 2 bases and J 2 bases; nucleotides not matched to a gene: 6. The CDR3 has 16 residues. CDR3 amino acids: CASSLKGASAGNTIYF. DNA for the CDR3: TGTGCCAGCAGCTTAAAGGGGGCATCGGCTGGAAACACCATATATTTT.

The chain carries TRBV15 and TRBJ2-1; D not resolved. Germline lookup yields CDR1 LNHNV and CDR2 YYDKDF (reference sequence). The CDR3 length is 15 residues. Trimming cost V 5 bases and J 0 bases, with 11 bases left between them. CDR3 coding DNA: TGTGCCACCAGCGTAGCTCAAAGCTCCTACAATGAGCAGTTCTTC. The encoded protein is CATSVAQSSYNEQFF.

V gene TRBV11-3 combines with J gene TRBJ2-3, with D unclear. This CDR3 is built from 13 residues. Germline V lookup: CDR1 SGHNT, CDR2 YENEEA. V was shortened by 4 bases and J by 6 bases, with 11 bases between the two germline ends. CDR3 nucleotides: TGTGCCAGCAGCTCTAACCCCGGGGATACGCAGTATTTT. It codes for CASSSNPGDTQYF.

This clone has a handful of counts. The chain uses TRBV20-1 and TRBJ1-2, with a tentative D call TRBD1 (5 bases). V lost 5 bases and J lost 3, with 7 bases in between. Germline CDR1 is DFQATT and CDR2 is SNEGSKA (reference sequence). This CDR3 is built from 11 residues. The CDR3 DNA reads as TGCAGTGCTGGGACTTACTATGGCTACACCTTC. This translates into CSAGTYYGYTF.

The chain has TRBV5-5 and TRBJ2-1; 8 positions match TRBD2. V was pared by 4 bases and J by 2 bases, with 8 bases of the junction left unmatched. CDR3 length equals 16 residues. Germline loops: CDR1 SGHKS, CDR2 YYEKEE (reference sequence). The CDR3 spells CASSKSRTSTYNEQFF. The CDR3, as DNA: TGTGCCAGCAGCAAGTCGCGGACTAGCACCTACAATGAGCAGTTCTTC.

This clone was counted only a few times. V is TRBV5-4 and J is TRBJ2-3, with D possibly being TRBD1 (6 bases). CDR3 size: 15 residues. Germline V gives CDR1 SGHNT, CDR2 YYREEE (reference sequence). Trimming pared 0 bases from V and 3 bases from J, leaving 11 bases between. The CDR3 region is CASSLDGGRTDTQYF. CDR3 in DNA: TGTGCCAGCAGCTTGGATGGGGGCCGTACAGATACGCAGTATTTT. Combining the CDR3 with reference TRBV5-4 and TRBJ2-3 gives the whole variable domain ETGVTQSPTHLIKTRGQQVTLRCSSQSGHNTVSWYQQALGQGPQFIFQYYREEENGRGNFPPRFSGLQFPNYSSELNVNALELDDSALYLCASSLDGGRTDTQYFGPGTRLTVL.

The CDR3 bases are TGTGCCAGCAGCTCAGGGTCTAACTATGGCTACACCTTC. Residues: CASSSGSNYGYTF. The chain is built from TRBV7-9 and TRBJ1-2; D is perhaps TRBD1 (5 bases). The CDR3 is 13 amino acids. The germline V gene encodes CDR1 SEHNR and CDR2 FQNEAQ (reference sequence). Trimming took 4 bases from V and 0 from J, leaving 6 bases between them.

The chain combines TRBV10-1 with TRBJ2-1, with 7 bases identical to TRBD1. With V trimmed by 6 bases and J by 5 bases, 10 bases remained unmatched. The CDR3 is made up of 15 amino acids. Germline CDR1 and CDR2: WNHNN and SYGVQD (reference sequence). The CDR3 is CASSASRRGNNEQFF. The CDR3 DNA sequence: TGCGCCAGCAGCGCTTCTCGCAGGGGGAACAATGAGCAGTTCTTC.

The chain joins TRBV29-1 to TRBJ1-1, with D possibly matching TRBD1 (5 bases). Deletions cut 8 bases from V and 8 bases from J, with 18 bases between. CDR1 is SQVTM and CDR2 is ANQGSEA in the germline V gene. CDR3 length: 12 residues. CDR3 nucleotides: TGCAGCCACCACTCGGGGGGTTCGGAAGCTTTCTTT. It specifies CSHHSGGSEAFF.

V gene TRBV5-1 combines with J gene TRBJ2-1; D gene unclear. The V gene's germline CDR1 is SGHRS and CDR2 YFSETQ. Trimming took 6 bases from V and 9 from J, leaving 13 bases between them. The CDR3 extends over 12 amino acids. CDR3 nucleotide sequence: TGCGCCAGCATCCTAGTTAGAGGTGAGCAGTTCTTC. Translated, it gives CASILVRGEQFF. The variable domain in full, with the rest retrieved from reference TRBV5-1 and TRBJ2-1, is KAGVTQTPRYLIKTRGQQVTLSCSPISGHRSVSWYQQTPGQGLQFLFEYFSETQRNKGNFPGRFSGRQFSNSRSEMNVSTLELGDSALYLCASILVRGEQFFGPGTRLTVL.

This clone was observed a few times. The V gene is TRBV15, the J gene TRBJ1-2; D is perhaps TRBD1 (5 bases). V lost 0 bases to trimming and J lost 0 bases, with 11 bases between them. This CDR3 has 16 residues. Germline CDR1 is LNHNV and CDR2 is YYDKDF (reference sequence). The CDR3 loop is CATSRDYGGANYGYTF. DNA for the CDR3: TGTGCCACCAGCAGAGATTATGGGGGGGCTAACTATGGCTACACCTTC.

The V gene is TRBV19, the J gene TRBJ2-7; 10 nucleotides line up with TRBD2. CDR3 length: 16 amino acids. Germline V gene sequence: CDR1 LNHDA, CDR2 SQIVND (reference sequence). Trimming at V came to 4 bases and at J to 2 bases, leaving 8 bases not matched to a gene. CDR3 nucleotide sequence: TGTGCCAGTAGTAAGAGGGGACTAGCGAGAGCCTACGAGCAGTACTTC. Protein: CASSKRGLARAYEQYF.

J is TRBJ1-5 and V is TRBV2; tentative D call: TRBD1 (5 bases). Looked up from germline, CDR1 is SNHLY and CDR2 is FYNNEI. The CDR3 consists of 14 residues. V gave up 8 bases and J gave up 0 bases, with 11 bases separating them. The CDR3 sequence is CASGDSSSNQPQHF. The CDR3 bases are TGTGCCAGCGGAGACAGTTCTAGCAATCAGCCCCAGCATTTT.

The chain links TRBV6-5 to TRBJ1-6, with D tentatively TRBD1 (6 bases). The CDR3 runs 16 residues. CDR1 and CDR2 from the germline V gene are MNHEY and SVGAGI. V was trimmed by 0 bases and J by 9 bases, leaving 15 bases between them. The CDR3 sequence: CASSYSGWGLGSPLHF. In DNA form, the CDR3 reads TGTGCCAGCAGTTACTCGGGTTGGGGGCTGGGTTCACCCCTCCACTTT.

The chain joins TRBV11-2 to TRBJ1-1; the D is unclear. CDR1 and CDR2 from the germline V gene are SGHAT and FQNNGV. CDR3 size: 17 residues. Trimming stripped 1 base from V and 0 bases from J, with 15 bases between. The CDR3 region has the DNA TGTGCCAGCAGCTTAGGTGGCCTTCTGGGCATGAACACTGAAGCTTTCTTT. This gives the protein CASSLGGLLGMNTEAFF.

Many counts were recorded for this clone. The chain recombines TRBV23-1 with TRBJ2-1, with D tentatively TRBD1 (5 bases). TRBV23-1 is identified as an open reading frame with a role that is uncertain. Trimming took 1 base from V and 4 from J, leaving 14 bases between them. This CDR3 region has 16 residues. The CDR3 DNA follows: TGCGCCAGCAGTCAATTTGGTCCCACAGGTTACAATGAGCAGTTCTTC. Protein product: CASSQFGPTGYNEQFF.

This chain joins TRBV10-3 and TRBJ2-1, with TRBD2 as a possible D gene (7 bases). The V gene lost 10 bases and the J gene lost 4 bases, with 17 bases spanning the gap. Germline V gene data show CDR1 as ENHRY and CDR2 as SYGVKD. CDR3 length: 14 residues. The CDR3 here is CASGGGGAYNEQFF. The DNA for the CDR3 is TGTGCCAGTGGCGGGGGCGGGGCATACAATGAGCAGTTCTTC.

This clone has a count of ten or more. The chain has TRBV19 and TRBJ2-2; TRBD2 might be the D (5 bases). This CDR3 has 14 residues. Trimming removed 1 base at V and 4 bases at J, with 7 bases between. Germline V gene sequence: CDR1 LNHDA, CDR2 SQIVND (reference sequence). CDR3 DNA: TGTGCCAGTAGTATAGTTAGCGTCACCGGGGAGCTGTTTTTT. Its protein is CASSIVSVTGELFF.

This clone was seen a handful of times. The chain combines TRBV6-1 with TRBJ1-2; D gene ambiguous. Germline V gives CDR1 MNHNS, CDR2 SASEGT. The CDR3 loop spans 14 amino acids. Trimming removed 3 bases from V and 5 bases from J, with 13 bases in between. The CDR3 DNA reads TGTGCCAGCAGTGACGCCGGGAATTTGTATGGCTACACCTTC. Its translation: CASSDAGNLYGYTF.

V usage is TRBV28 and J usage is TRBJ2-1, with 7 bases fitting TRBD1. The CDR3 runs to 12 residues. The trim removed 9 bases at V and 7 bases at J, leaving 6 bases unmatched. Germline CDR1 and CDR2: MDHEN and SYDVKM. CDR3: CASRQGGNEQFF. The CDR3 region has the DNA TGTGCCAGTCGACAGGGTGGTAATGAGCAGTTCTTC.

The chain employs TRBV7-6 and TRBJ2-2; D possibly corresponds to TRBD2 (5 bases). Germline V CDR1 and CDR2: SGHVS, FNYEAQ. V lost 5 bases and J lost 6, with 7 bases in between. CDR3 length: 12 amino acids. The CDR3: CASSTSAGELFF. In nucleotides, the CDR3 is TGTGCCAGCAGCACTAGTGCCGGGGAGCTGTTTTTT. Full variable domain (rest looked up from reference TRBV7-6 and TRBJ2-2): GAGVSQSPRYKVTKRGQDVALRCDPISGHVSLYWYRQALGQGPEFLTYFNYEAQQDKSGLPNDRFSAERPEGSISTLTIQRTEQRDSAMYRCASSTSAGELFFGEGSRLTVL.